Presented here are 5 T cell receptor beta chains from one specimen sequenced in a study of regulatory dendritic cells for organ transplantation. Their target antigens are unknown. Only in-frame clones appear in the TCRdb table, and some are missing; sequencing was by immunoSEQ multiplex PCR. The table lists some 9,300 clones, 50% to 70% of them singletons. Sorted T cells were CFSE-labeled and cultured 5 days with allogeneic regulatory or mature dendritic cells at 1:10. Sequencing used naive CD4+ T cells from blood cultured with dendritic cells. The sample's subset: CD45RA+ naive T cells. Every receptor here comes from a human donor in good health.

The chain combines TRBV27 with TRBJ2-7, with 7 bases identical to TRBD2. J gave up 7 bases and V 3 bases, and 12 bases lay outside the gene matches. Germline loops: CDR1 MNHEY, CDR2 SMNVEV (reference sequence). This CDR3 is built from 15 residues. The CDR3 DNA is TGTGCCAGCAGTTTTTTAAACTCCCCCGGGGGGGAGCAGTACTTC. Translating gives CASSFLNSPGGEQYF.

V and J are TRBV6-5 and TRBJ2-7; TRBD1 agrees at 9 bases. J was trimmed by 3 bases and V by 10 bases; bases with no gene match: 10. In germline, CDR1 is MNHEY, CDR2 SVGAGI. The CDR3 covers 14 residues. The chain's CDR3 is CATSRDRAFYEQYF. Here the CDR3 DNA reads TGTGCCACTAGCCGGGACAGGGCCTTCTACGAGCAGTACTTC.

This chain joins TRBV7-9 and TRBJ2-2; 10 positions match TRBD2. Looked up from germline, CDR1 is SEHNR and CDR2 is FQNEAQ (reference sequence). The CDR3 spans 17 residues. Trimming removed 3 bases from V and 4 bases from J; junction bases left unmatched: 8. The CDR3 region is CASSLRSGGAATGELFF. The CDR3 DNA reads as TGTGCCAGCAGCTTGAGAAGCGGGGGGGCTGCCACCGGGGAGCTGTTTTTT.

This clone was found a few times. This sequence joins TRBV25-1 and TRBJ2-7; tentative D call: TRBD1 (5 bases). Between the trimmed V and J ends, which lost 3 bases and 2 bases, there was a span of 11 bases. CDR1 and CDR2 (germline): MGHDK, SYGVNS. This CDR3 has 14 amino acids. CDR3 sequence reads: CASSDRTLTYEQYF. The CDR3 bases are TGTGCCAGCAGTGATAGGACACTCACCTACGAGCAGTACTTC.

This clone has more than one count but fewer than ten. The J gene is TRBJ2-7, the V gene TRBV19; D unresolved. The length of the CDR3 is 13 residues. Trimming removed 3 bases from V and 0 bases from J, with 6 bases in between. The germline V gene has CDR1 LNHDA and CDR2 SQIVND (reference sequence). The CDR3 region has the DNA TGTGCCAGTAGTATGGCTAGCTCCTACGAGCAGTACTTC. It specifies CASSMASSYEQYF.